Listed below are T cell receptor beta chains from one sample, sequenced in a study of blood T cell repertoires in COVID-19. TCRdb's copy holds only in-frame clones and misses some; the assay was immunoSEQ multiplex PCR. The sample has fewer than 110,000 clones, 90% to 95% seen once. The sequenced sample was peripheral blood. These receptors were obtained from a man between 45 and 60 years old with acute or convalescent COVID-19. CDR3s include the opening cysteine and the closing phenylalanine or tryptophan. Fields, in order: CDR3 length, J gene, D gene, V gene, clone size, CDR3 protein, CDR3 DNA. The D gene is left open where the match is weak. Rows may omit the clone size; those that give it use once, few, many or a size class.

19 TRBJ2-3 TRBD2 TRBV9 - CASSATRTSGLLGGDTQYF TGTGCCAGCAGCGCCACCAGGACTAGCGGGTTGCTTGGTGGGGATACGCAGTATTTT
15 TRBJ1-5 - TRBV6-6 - CASTFNRDSYQPQHF TGTGCCAGCACCTTTAACAGGGATTCCTATCAGCCCCAGCATTTT
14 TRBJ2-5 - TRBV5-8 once CASSLGLPPETQYF TGTGCCAGCAGCCTGGGACTCCCCCCAGAGACCCAGTACTTC
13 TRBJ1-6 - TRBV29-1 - CSVTSSYNSPLHF TGCAGCGTTACCAGCTCCTATAATTCACCCCTCCACTTT
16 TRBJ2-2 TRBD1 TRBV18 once CASSRDGTGFTGELFF TGTGCCAGCTCACGAGATGGGACAGGGTTCACCGGGGAGCTGTTTTTT
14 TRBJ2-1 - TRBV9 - CASSVFEGYNEQFF TGTGCCAGCAGCGTTTTTGAGGGTTACAATGAGCAGTTCTTC
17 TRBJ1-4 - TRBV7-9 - CASTQGRGGGTNEKLFF TGTGCCAGCACCCAAGGAAGGGGCGGGGGAACTAATGAAAAACTGTTTTTT
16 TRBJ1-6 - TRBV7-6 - CASSSLGGARNSPLHF TGTGCCAGCAGCTCCCTGGGGGGGGCGAGGAATTCACCCCTCCACTTT
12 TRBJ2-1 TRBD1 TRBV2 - CASSSGQDEQFF TGTGCCAGCAGCTCGGGACAGGACGAGCAGTTCTTC
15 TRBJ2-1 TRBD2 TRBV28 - CASTERGNSYNEQFF TGTGCCAGCACCGAGCGGGGGAACTCCTACAATGAGCAGTTCTTC
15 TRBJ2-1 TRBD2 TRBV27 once CASSSVAGNTNEQFF TGTGCCAGCAGTTCTGTAGCGGGGAACACCAATGAGCAGTTCTTC
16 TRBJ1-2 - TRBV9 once CASSAFRDNYNYGYTF TGTGCCAGCAGCGCTTTCCGGGACAATTATAACTATGGCTACACCTTC
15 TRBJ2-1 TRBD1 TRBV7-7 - CASSPDREGSNEQFF TGTGCCAGCAGCCCAGACAGGGAAGGTAGTAATGAGCAGTTCTTC
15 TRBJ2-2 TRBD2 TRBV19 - CASSFAGGNTGELFF TGTGCCAGTAGTTTCGCGGGGGGGAACACCGGGGAGCTGTTTTTT
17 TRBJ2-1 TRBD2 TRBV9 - CASSVRIAGVNYNEQFF TGTGCCAGCAGCGTTCGTATAGCGGGGGTTAACTACAATGAGCAGTTCTTC
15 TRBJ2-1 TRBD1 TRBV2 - CASRSGTGNHNEQFF TGTGCCAGCAGATCCGGGACAGGGAATCACAATGAGCAGTTCTTC
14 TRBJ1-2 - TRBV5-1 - CASSDTGDPRGYTF TGCGCCAGCAGCGATACGGGGGACCCCCGAGGCTACACCTTC
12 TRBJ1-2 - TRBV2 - CASSDPTKLTVF TGTGCCAGCAGTGACCCGACAAAACTCACAGTCTTC
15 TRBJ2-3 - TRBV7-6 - CASSLGRGVGDTQYF TGTGCCAGCAGCTTAGGCAGGGGGGTCGGGGATACGCAGTATTTT
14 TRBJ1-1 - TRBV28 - CASSRRGANTEAFF TGTGCCAGCAGTCGGCGGGGGGCGAACACTGAAGCTTTCTTT
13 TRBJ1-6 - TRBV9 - CASSVRGNSPLHF TGTGCCAGCAGCGTACGCGGGAATTCACCTCTCCACTTT
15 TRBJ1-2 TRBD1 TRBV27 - CASSLTGVYNYGYTF TGTGCCAGCAGCCTTACAGGGGTTTATAACTATGGCTACACCTTC
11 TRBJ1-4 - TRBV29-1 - CSVLKNEKLFF TGCAGCGTTCTTAAAAATGAAAAACTGTTTTTT
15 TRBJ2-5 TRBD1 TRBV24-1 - CATSDHGQGEETQYF TGTGCCACCAGTGACCACGGACAGGGGGAAGAGACCCAGTACTTC
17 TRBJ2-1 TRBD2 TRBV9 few CASSPHSGGTSYNEQFF TGTGCCAGCAGCCCCCATAGCGGGGGGACCTCCTACAATGAGCAGTTCTTC
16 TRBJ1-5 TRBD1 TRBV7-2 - CASQTGTGAVNQPQHF TGTGCCAGCCAGACCGGGACAGGGGCAGTCAATCAGCCCCAGCATTTT
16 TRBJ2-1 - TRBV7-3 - CASSSLAGAKYNEQFF TGTGCCAGCAGCTCCTTGGCGGGGGCCAAATACAATGAGCAGTTCTTC
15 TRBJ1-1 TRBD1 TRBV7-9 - CASSLADRGNTEAFF TGTGCCAGCAGCTTAGCCGACAGGGGGAACACTGAAGCTTTCTTT
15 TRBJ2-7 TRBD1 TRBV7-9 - CASSFRGQGPYEQYF TGTGCCAGCAGCTTTCGAGGACAGGGGCCGTACGAGCAGTACTTC
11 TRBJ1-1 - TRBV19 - CASSIFLEAFF TGTGCCAGTAGTATATTCCTCGAAGCTTTCTTT
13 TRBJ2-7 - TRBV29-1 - CSVEVPGTYEQYF TGCAGCGTTGAAGTCCCAGGGACCTACGAGCAGTACTTC
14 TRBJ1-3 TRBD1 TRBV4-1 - CASSQGGQGNTIYF TGCGCCAGCAGCCAAGGGGGACAGGGTAACACCATATATTTT
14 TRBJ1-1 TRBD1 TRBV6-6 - CASSYDRAGTEAFF TGTGCCAGCAGTTACGACAGGGCGGGTACTGAAGCTTTCTTT
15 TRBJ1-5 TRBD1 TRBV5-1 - CASSFAGGPSGAQHF TGCGCCAGCAGCTTTGCAGGGGGCCCTTCGGGGGCCCAGCATTTT